The rows below give T cell receptor beta chains drawn from one sample of a study of blood T cell repertoires in COVID-19. The data were produced by immunoSEQ multiplex PCR, yet TCRdb's version contains in-frame clones alone and is incomplete. Among around 80,000 clones, about 81% were seen once, and the ten largest hold 25% to 30%. The sequenced sample consisted of peripheral blood. Receptors were obtained from a human donor in a cohort sampled during active COVID-19. Both conserved end residues are part of each CDR3. A D gene is named only where the DNA matches it firmly. Clone size is not always given. Where it is, it says once, few, many or a class for expanded clones.

v_call: TRBV2; d_call: TRBD1; j_call: TRBJ2-3; clone_size: -; cdr3_aa: CASSEQGADTQYF; cdr3_nt: TGTGCCAGCAGTGAACAGGGGGCAGATACGCAGTATTTT
v_call: TRBV30; d_call: -; j_call: TRBJ2-5; clone_size: -; cdr3_aa: CAWSVQDQETQYF; cdr3_nt: TGTGCCTGGAGTGTACAGGACCAAGAGACCCAGTACTTC
v_call: TRBV2; d_call: TRBD1; j_call: TRBJ1-5; clone_size: -; cdr3_aa: CASRTGLSNQPQHF; cdr3_nt: TGTGCCAGCAGGACAGGGCTTAGCAATCAGCCCCAGCATTTT
v_call: TRBV5-1; d_call: -; j_call: TRBJ2-2; clone_size: -; cdr3_aa: CASSLGTLTGELFF; cdr3_nt: TGCGCCAGCAGCTTGGGGACTCTAACCGGGGAGCTGTTTTTT
v_call: TRBV4-1; d_call: TRBD1; j_call: TRBJ1-5; clone_size: -; cdr3_aa: CASSQEGTGGNQPQHF; cdr3_nt: TGCGCCAGCAGCCAAGAAGGGACAGGGGGCAATCAGCCCCAGCATTTT
v_call: TRBV19; d_call: TRBD2; j_call: TRBJ2-7; clone_size: few; cdr3_aa: CASSPRGGLSSYEQYF; cdr3_nt: TGTGCCAGTAGTCCCCGCGGGGGGTTGAGCTCCTACGAGCAGTACTTC
v_call: TRBV30; d_call: TRBD1; j_call: TRBJ1-6; clone_size: -; cdr3_aa: CAWTDTATGSGSPLHF; cdr3_nt: TGTGCCTGGACCGATACTGCGACAGGGAGCGGTTCACCCCTCCACTTT
v_call: TRBV19; d_call: TRBD1; j_call: TRBJ2-1; clone_size: -; cdr3_aa: CASSLTGTGGNEQFF; cdr3_nt: TGTGCCAGTAGTCTAACCGGGACAGGGGGCAATGAGCAGTTCTTC
v_call: TRBV15; d_call: TRBD1; j_call: TRBJ2-2; clone_size: once; cdr3_aa: CATRQGAQTGELFF; cdr3_nt: TGTGCCACAAGACAGGGGGCGCAAACCGGGGAGCTGTTTTTT
v_call: TRBV10-3; d_call: -; j_call: TRBJ1-5; clone_size: -; cdr3_aa: CAISEGGAGQPQHF; cdr3_nt: TGTGCCATCAGTGAGGGGGGGGCAGGTCAGCCCCAGCATTTT
v_call: TRBV5-5; d_call: -; j_call: TRBJ2-5; clone_size: -; cdr3_aa: CASSLGAWKTQYF; cdr3_nt: TGTGCCAGCAGCTTGGGGGCGTGGAAGACCCAGTACTTC
v_call: TRBV2; d_call: -; j_call: TRBJ2-7; clone_size: many; cdr3_aa: CASSLYEQYF; cdr3_nt: TGTGCCAGCAGCCTTTACGAGCAGTACTTC
v_call: TRBV5-1; d_call: TRBD1; j_call: TRBJ2-2; clone_size: -; cdr3_aa: CASSLDRGNTGELFF; cdr3_nt: TGCGCCAGCAGCTTGGACAGGGGGAACACCGGGGAGCTGTTTTTT
v_call: TRBV10-3; d_call: -; j_call: TRBJ2-1; clone_size: once; cdr3_aa: CAISEFGGEQFF; cdr3_nt: TGTGCCATCAGTGAGTTTGGAGGCGAGCAGTTCTTC
v_call: TRBV2; d_call: TRBD1; j_call: TRBJ2-5; clone_size: -; cdr3_aa: CASSESQGGELETQYF; cdr3_nt: TGTGCCAGCAGTGAAAGTCAAGGGGGCGAACTGGAGACCCAGTACTTC
v_call: TRBV5-4; d_call: TRBD2; j_call: TRBJ2-5; clone_size: -; cdr3_aa: CASSFGTRGGRETQYF; cdr3_nt: TGTGCCAGCAGCTTCGGTACAAGGGGAGGGCGGGAGACCCAGTACTTC
v_call: TRBV6-4; d_call: TRBD1; j_call: TRBJ2-1; clone_size: -; cdr3_aa: CASIPGQGDYNEQFF; cdr3_nt: TGTGCCAGCATCCCGGGACAGGGGGATTACAATGAGCAGTTCTTC
v_call: TRBV18; d_call: -; j_call: TRBJ1-2; clone_size: -; cdr3_aa: CASSPDASNYGYTF; cdr3_nt: TGTGCCAGCTCACCAGATGCCAGTAACTATGGCTACACCTTC
v_call: TRBV6-6; d_call: -; j_call: TRBJ1-1; clone_size: -; cdr3_aa: CASIQGGGGTEAFF; cdr3_nt: TGTGCCAGCATCCAAGGGGGAGGGGGAACTGAAGCTTTCTTT
v_call: TRBV5-1; d_call: -; j_call: TRBJ2-7; clone_size: -; cdr3_aa: CASSSQGSTYEQYF; cdr3_nt: TGCGCCAGCAGCTCACAGGGATCAACATACGAGCAGTACTTC
v_call: TRBV12-3/TRBV12-4; d_call: TRBD1; j_call: TRBJ2-7; clone_size: few; cdr3_aa: CASSQGTGYYF; cdr3_nt: TGTGCCAGCAGTCAAGGGACAGGGTACTACTTC
v_call: TRBV10-1; d_call: -; j_call: TRBJ2-3; clone_size: -; cdr3_aa: CASSENRGSADTQYF; cdr3_nt: TGCGCCAGCAGTGAGAATCGAGGAAGCGCAGATACGCAGTATTTT
v_call: TRBV5-6; d_call: TRBD1; j_call: TRBJ2-7; clone_size: -; cdr3_aa: CASSRRDRWYEQYF; cdr3_nt: TGTGCCAGCAGCCGCCGGGACAGGTGGTACGAGCAGTACTTC
v_call: TRBV18; d_call: TRBD1; j_call: TRBJ2-2; clone_size: once; cdr3_aa: CASSQDRGTGELFF; cdr3_nt: TGTGCCAGCTCACAAGACAGGGGAACCGGGGAGCTGTTTTTT
v_call: TRBV6-1; d_call: TRBD1; j_call: TRBJ1-2; clone_size: -; cdr3_aa: CASSDGQGYGYTF; cdr3_nt: TGTGCCAGCAGTGACGGACAGGGCTATGGCTACACCTTC
v_call: TRBV7-9; d_call: -; j_call: TRBJ2-4; clone_size: -; cdr3_aa: CASSLMEQGTAKNIQYF; cdr3_nt: TGTGCCAGCAGCCTTATGGAACAGGGAACGGCCAAAAACATTCAGTACTTC
v_call: TRBV3-1/TRBV3-2; d_call: TRBD2; j_call: TRBJ2-5; clone_size: -; cdr3_aa: CASSQGTSGGTETQYF; cdr3_nt: TGTGCCAGCAGCCAAGGGACTAGCGGGGGGACAGAGACCCAGTACTTC
v_call: TRBV2; d_call: TRBD2; j_call: TRBJ2-1; clone_size: -; cdr3_aa: CASSGSSGYNEQFF; cdr3_nt: TGTGCCAGCAGTGGGTCTAGCGGATACAATGAGCAGTTCTTC
v_call: TRBV19; d_call: -; j_call: TRBJ2-2; clone_size: -; cdr3_aa: CASSPQGNTGELFF; cdr3_nt: TGTGCCAGTAGTCCGCAGGGTAATACCGGGGAGCTGTTTTTT
v_call: TRBV6-5; d_call: -; j_call: TRBJ2-7; clone_size: -; cdr3_aa: CASRGDNSYEQYF; cdr3_nt: TGTGCCAGCAGGGGGGACAATTCCTACGAGCAGTACTTC
v_call: TRBV19; d_call: -; j_call: TRBJ2-3; clone_size: -; cdr3_aa: CASSQNTRTDTQYF; cdr3_nt: TGTGCCAGTAGTCAGAATACCCGCACAGATACGCAGTATTTT
v_call: TRBV19; d_call: TRBD1; j_call: TRBJ1-1; clone_size: -; cdr3_aa: CASSRQGWTEAFF; cdr3_nt: TGTGCCAGTAGCCGACAGGGCTGGACTGAAGCTTTCTTT
v_call: TRBV7-9; d_call: -; j_call: TRBJ1-2; clone_size: -; cdr3_aa: CASSSQGMIGYTF; cdr3_nt: TGTGCCAGCAGCTCCCAGGGTATGATCGGCTACACCTTC
v_call: TRBV29-1; d_call: -; j_call: TRBJ2-5; clone_size: few; cdr3_aa: CSVHRAGRETQYF; cdr3_nt: TGCAGCGTTCACAGGGCCGGGAGGGAGACCCAGTACTTC
v_call: TRBV5-4; d_call: TRBD2; j_call: TRBJ2-1; clone_size: -; cdr3_aa: CASSFGTPGGNEQFF; cdr3_nt: TGTGCCAGCAGCTTCGGGACCCCGGGGGGGAATGAGCAGTTCTTC
v_call: TRBV3-1/TRBV3-2; d_call: TRBD2; j_call: TRBJ2-2; clone_size: -; cdr3_aa: CASSQLPGLAGDSNTGELFF; cdr3_nt: TGTGCCAGCAGCCAACTCCCCGGACTAGCGGGGGATTCGAACACCGGGGAGCTGTTTTTT
v_call: TRBV5-1; d_call: -; j_call: TRBJ1-6; clone_size: -; cdr3_aa: CASSLLSSYNSPLHF; cdr3_nt: TGCGCCAGCAGCTTGCTCAGCTCCTATAATTCACCCCTCCACTTT
v_call: TRBV7-9; d_call: -; j_call: TRBJ2-5; clone_size: few; cdr3_aa: CASSGLGTKTQYF; cdr3_nt: TGTGCCAGCAGCGGCCTGGGCACCAAGACCCAGTACTTC
v_call: TRBV6-4; d_call: -; j_call: TRBJ2-1; clone_size: -; cdr3_aa: CASSGAAGDEQFF; cdr3_nt: TGTGCCAGCAGTGGGGCCGCCGGGGATGAGCAGTTCTTC
v_call: TRBV19; d_call: -; j_call: TRBJ1-4; clone_size: -; cdr3_aa: CASSLLSLDNRATNEKLFF; cdr3_nt: TGTGCCAGTAGTCTATTATCCCTGGACAACCGTGCAACTAATGAAAAACTGTTTTTT
v_call: TRBV27; d_call: TRBD2; j_call: TRBJ2-7; clone_size: -; cdr3_aa: CASSLQLPNSGSYEQYF; cdr3_nt: TGTGCCAGCAGTCTACAACTTCCCAATAGCGGGTCTTACGAGCAGTACTTC
v_call: TRBV5-4; d_call: TRBD1; j_call: TRBJ1-3; clone_size: -; cdr3_aa: CASSGALTGASGNTIYF; cdr3_nt: TGTGCCAGCAGCGGGGCCTTGACAGGGGCCTCTGGAAACACCATATATTTT
v_call: TRBV11-1; d_call: -; j_call: TRBJ2-7; clone_size: -; cdr3_aa: CASSLVSQGFAYEQYF; cdr3_nt: TGTGCCAGCAGCTTAGTGTCTCAGGGTTTCGCCTACGAGCAGTACTTC
v_call: TRBV14; d_call: -; j_call: TRBJ2-3; clone_size: -; cdr3_aa: CASSQVVGPSTDTQYF; cdr3_nt: TGTGCCAGCAGCCAAGTGGTGGGCCCTAGCACAGATACGCAGTATTTT
v_call: TRBV5-1; d_call: TRBD1; j_call: TRBJ1-1; clone_size: -; cdr3_aa: CASIPTGGGTEAFF; cdr3_nt: TGCGCCAGCATTCCTACAGGGGGCGGCACTGAAGCTTTCTTT
v_call: TRBV19; d_call: -; j_call: TRBJ2-4; clone_size: -; cdr3_aa: CASSIFRGTKNIQYF; cdr3_nt: TGTGCCAGTAGTATTTTCAGGGGAACCAAAAACATTCAGTACTTC
v_call: TRBV20-1; d_call: TRBD1; j_call: TRBJ2-3; clone_size: -; cdr3_aa: CSASEGATDTQYF; cdr3_nt: TGCAGTGCTAGTGAGGGGGCGACAGATACGCAGTATTTT
v_call: TRBV30; d_call: -; j_call: TRBJ2-5; clone_size: -; cdr3_aa: CAWSEGDSETQYF; cdr3_nt: TGTGCCTGGAGTGAGGGGGATTCAGAGACCCAGTACTTC
v_call: TRBV5-6; d_call: TRBD1; j_call: TRBJ1-5; clone_size: -; cdr3_aa: CASSRGRNNQPQHF; cdr3_nt: TGTGCCAGCAGTAGGGGGCGGAACAATCAGCCCCAGCATTTT
v_call: TRBV9; d_call: TRBD1; j_call: TRBJ2-7; clone_size: -; cdr3_aa: CASSVEVGTGAGEQYF; cdr3_nt: TGTGCCAGCAGCGTAGAGGTTGGGACAGGGGCAGGCGAGCAGTACTTC
v_call: TRBV2; d_call: TRBD1; j_call: TRBJ1-2; clone_size: -; cdr3_aa: CASTPTGDGYTF; cdr3_nt: TGTGCCAGCACCCCGACAGGGGATGGCTACACCTTC
v_call: TRBV7-8; d_call: -; j_call: TRBJ1-5; clone_size: -; cdr3_aa: CASRALVGAQPQHF; cdr3_nt: TGTGCCAGCAGAGCTTTAGTCGGAGCCCAGCCCCAGCATTTT
v_call: TRBV10-1; d_call: -; j_call: TRBJ2-2; clone_size: -; cdr3_aa: CASAQGFAGELFF; cdr3_nt: TGCGCCAGCGCCCAGGGTTTCGCCGGGGAGCTGTTTTTT
v_call: TRBV15; d_call: -; j_call: TRBJ1-1; clone_size: -; cdr3_aa: CATSSGQSFTEAFF; cdr3_nt: TGTGCCACCAGCAGTGGACAGTCCTTCACTGAAGCTTTCTTT
v_call: TRBV12-5; d_call: -; j_call: TRBJ1-1; clone_size: -; cdr3_aa: CASGLVEGIMNTEAFF; cdr3_nt: TGTGCTAGTGGTTTGGTAGAGGGTATCATGAACACTGAAGCTTTCTTT